What follows are 14 T cell receptor beta chains derived from one specimen sequenced in a study of T cell repertoires in cytomegalovirus infection. TCRdb reanalysed the reads using MiXCR and keeps one entry per CDR3 protein. The sample contains fewer than 300,000 distinct CDR3 sequences, about 26% of which appear only once. Sequenced sample: PBMCs. The receptors derive from a human donor in good health (CMV status not recorded). Some clones in this sample may be carry-over from other donors' samples.

This clonotype was recorded a few times. The chain carries TRBV7-2 and TRBJ2-7; D is undetermined. Trimming pared 3 bases from V and 5 bases from J, leaving 8 bases between. Germline CDR1 is SGHTA and CDR2 is FQGNSA. This CDR3 has 12 residues. The CDR3 coding sequence is TGTGCCAGCAGCTTCACCCGTAACGAGCAGTACTTC. Amino acids: CASSFTRNEQYF.

The rearrangement joins TRBV5-1 to TRBJ1-1, with 8 bases aligning to TRBD1. The germline V gene encodes CDR1 SGHRS and CDR2 YFSETQ. V lost 5 bases and J lost 5; bases outside the gene matches: 8. The CDR3 is made up of 14 amino acids. The CDR3 spells CASRTGEMGTEAFF. The CDR3 nucleotides are TGCGCCAGCAGGACAGGGGAAATGGGGACTGAAGCTTTCTTT.

This clonotype was picked up a small number of times. This chain connects TRBV6-5 to TRBJ2-3; D unclear. Germline CDR1 MNHEY, CDR2 SVGAGI. The CDR3 has 15 residues. V gave up 4 bases and J gave up 0 bases, with 11 bases separating them. CDR3: CASSSTFTSTDTQYF. The CDR3 DNA reads as TGTGCCAGCAGTTCTACATTCACTAGCACAGATACGCAGTATTTT.

This chain links TRBV7-2 with TRBJ2-3; D unresolved. V lost 5 bases and J lost 7, with 13 bases in between. The CDR3 totals 13 residues. From germline, CDR1 is SGHTA and CDR2 FQGNSA. CDR3 loop: CASSPKGRNTQYF. In nucleotides, the CDR3 is TGTGCCAGCAGCCCCAAGGGTCGTAATACGCAGTATTTT.

At least ten counts were recorded for this clonotype. The rearrangement links TRBV7-2 to TRBJ2-7; D is tentatively TRBD1 or TRBD2 (5 bases each). Trimming took off 2 bases at V and 2 bases at J, with 16 bases between the two ends. This CDR3 comprises 16 residues. Germline values: CDR1 SGHTA, CDR2 FQGNSA. This CDR3 is CASSLNGGIAPYEQYF. Written as DNA, the CDR3 is TGTGCCAGCAGCTTAAATGGGGGAATAGCCCCCTACGAGCAGTACTTC.

This clonotype was counted many times. The V call is TRBV7-8, the J call TRBJ1-1, with D tentatively TRBD1 (5 bases). V was pared by 2 bases and J by 4 bases, with 8 bases between. CDR1 and CDR2 (germline): SGHVS, FQNEAQ. This CDR3 comprises 13 residues. CDR3 sequence (DNA): TGTGCCAGCAGCTTATCAGGGCGCACTGAAGCTTTCTTT. As protein: CASSLSGRTEAFF.

About this clonotype itself: Since a much larger clone is just one base distant, this may be a read error. The chain carries TRBV6-1 and TRBJ2-3, with TRBD2 identical over 14 bases. CDR1 is MNHNS and CDR2 is SASEGT in the germline V gene. The CDR3 is made up of 15 amino acids. Germline trimming cut 6 bases from V and 4 bases from J; bases unmatched to any gene: 3. CDR3 loop: CASRPGLAGADTQYF. CDR3 DNA: TGTGCCAGCAGACCGGGACTAGCGGGAGCAGATACGCAGTATTTT.

Only a few counts were recorded for this clonotype. The DNA for the CDR3 is TGTGCCAGCAGTTACCCTCGACGGTGGAACACTGAAGCTTTCTTT. This codes for CASSYPRRWNTEAFF. The rearrangement joins TRBV6-6 to TRBJ1-1; D unclear. V shed 2 bases and J shed 1 base, with 11 bases lying between them. CDR1 and CDR2 from the germline V gene are MNHNY and SVGAGI (reference sequence). This CDR3 spans 15 amino acids.

This clonotype was detected only a few times. This chain joins TRBV11-2 and TRBJ2-2; no reliable D call. From germline, CDR1 is SGHAT and CDR2 FQNNGV. V was trimmed by 7 bases and J by 4 bases, leaving 7 bases between them. This CDR3 region has 12 residues. The CDR3 is CASIRFTGELFF. CDR3 nucleotides: TGTGCCAGCATCCGATTCACCGGGGAGCTGTTTTTT.

This chain's CDR3 is CASSFGLAYNEQFF. The CDR3, as DNA: TGTGCCAGCAGTTTCGGTCTAGCGTACAATGAGCAGTTCTTC. The chain couples TRBV6-6 to TRBJ2-1, with D possibly TRBD2 on 6 matching bases. Trimming pared 4 bases from V and 4 bases from J, leaving 11 bases between. In germline, CDR1 is MNHNY, CDR2 SVGAGI (reference sequence). This CDR3 comprises 14 residues.

This rearrangement joins TRBV6-2 or TRBV6-3 to TRBJ2-7, with TRBD2 identical over 8 bases. The germline V gene has CDR1 MNHEY and CDR2 SVGEGT. Trimming took 1 base from V and 2 from J; bases not matched to a gene: 4. The CDR3 is 15 residues long. The CDR3 sequence is CASSYFKGLAYEQYF. The CDR3 bases are TGTGCCAGCAGTTACTTCAAGGGACTAGCCTACGAGCAGTACTTC.

This chain joins TRBV13 and TRBJ2-7; 10 nucleotides align to TRBD2. CDR3 length: 14 amino acids. V dropped 6 bases and J dropped 5; count of bases not matched to a gene: 7. Germline V CDR1 and CDR2: PRHDT, FYEKMQ (reference sequence). Here the CDR3 reads CASSPGLAAHEQYF. The CDR3 nucleotides read TGTGCCAGCAGTCCCGGACTAGCGGCCCACGAGCAGTACTTC.

The chain couples TRBV4-3 to TRBJ2-5; 12 nucleotides align to TRBD2. CDR1 is LGHNA and CDR2 is YSLEER in the germline V gene. CDR3 length: 15 amino acids. With V trimmed by 4 bases and J by 5 bases, 5 bases remained unmatched. In nucleotides, the CDR3 is TGCGCCAGCAGCCCCGGACTAGCGGGACGGGAGACCCAGTACTTC. It is translated as CASSPGLAGRETQYF.

CDR3: CASSYGGSEQFF. DNA for the CDR3: TGTGCCAGCAGTTACGGAGGGTCGGAGCAGTTCTTC. V and J are TRBV6-2 or TRBV6-3 and TRBJ2-1; TRBD2 might be the D (6 bases). Looked up from germline, CDR1 is MNHEY and CDR2 is SVGEGT. This CDR3 region has 12 residues. The germline V and J ends were trimmed by 2 bases and 10 bases, with 9 bases remaining between them.